These T cell receptor beta chains were read from a single sample in a study of identical twins. TCRdb independently ran MiXCR on the 5' RACE reads; one entry per CDR3 protein. The sample holds roughly 480,000 distinct CDR3 sequences, roughly 26% seen once. The data were also submitted as part of a second study, on T cells expressing NK-cell markers.

Input material: CD4+ T cells sorted from blood. The origin of the receptors is a woman under 30 in good health. CDR3s include the opening cysteine and the closing phenylalanine or tryptophan. Each record gives: J gene, clone size, D gene, CDR3 length, V gene, CDR3 DNA, CDR3 protein. D genes are given only for firm matches. Expanded clones are given a class, and other clones once, few, many or no size at all.

j_call: TRBJ1-1; clone_size: few; d_call: NA; cdr3_length: 12; v_call: TRBV5-5; cdr3_nt: TGTGCCAGCAGCTTCCCCCCCACTGAAGCTTTCTTT; cdr3_aa: CASSFPPTEAFF
j_call: TRBJ2-1; clone_size: few; d_call: NA; cdr3_length: 11; v_call: TRBV10-3; cdr3_nt: TGTGCCATCAGTGATTTCAATGAGCAGTTCTTC; cdr3_aa: CAISDFNEQFF
j_call: TRBJ2-1; clone_size: NA; d_call: NA; cdr3_length: 15; v_call: TRBV5-1; cdr3_nt: TGCGCCAGCAGCTTGGGACAGCGTTCCTACAATGAGCAGTTCTTC; cdr3_aa: CASSLGQRSYNEQFF
j_call: TRBJ2-1; clone_size: NA; d_call: TRBD2; cdr3_length: 21; v_call: TRBV29-1; cdr3_nt: TGCAGCGCCGGAGGACTAGCGGGGCCAGGTTCCGGAGCTCTTTCCTACAATGAGCAGTTCTTC; cdr3_aa: CSAGGLAGPGSGALSYNEQFF
j_call: TRBJ2-4; clone_size: few; d_call: NA; cdr3_length: 17; v_call: TRBV12-3/TRBV12-4; cdr3_nt: TGTGCCAGCAGTTTAAGAGGAGCGGTCATAGCCAAAAACATTCAGTACTTC; cdr3_aa: CASSLRGAVIAKNIQYF
j_call: TRBJ1-1; clone_size: NA; d_call: NA; cdr3_length: 15; v_call: TRBV9; cdr3_nt: TGTGCCAGCAGCGTTAGTGACAACTTCGACACTGAAGCTTTCTTT; cdr3_aa: CASSVSDNFDTEAFF
j_call: TRBJ2-2; clone_size: few; d_call: NA; cdr3_length: 14; v_call: TRBV12-3/TRBV12-4; cdr3_nt: TGTGCCAGCAGGAGTCGGGGATACACCGGGGAGCTGTTTTTT; cdr3_aa: CASRSRGYTGELFF
j_call: TRBJ2-7; clone_size: few; d_call: NA; cdr3_length: 14; v_call: TRBV7-3; cdr3_nt: TGTGCCAGCAGCAATACAGGGATATCCTACGAGCAGTACTTC; cdr3_aa: CASSNTGISYEQYF
j_call: TRBJ1-5; clone_size: few; d_call: NA; cdr3_length: 14; v_call: TRBV12-3/TRBV12-4; cdr3_nt: TGTGCCAGCAGTTTTTCGCAGGTGCATCAGCCCCAGCATTTT; cdr3_aa: CASSFSQVHQPQHF
j_call: TRBJ2-7; clone_size: few; d_call: NA; cdr3_length: 14; v_call: TRBV5-1; cdr3_nt: TGCGCCAGCAGCTTGGGGGCTACTTACTACGAGCAGTACTTC; cdr3_aa: CASSLGATYYEQYF
j_call: TRBJ1-1; clone_size: few; d_call: NA; cdr3_length: 15; v_call: TRBV5-6; cdr3_nt: TGTGCCAGCAGCTGGGGGGGGACATTGAACACTGAAGCTTTCTTT; cdr3_aa: CASSWGGTLNTEAFF
j_call: TRBJ2-4; clone_size: NA; d_call: TRBD1; cdr3_length: 12; v_call: TRBV6-8; cdr3_nt: TGTGCCAGCAGTTACGGGACAGGTCCGGGGTACTTC; cdr3_aa: CASSYGTGPGYF
j_call: TRBJ2-1; clone_size: NA; d_call: TRBD2; cdr3_length: 14; v_call: TRBV10-1; cdr3_nt: TGCGCCAGCAGTATGGGACTAGGGAGGTATGAGCAGTTCTTC; cdr3_aa: CASSMGLGRYEQFF
j_call: TRBJ2-3; clone_size: NA; d_call: TRBD2; cdr3_length: 16; v_call: TRBV7-3; cdr3_nt: TGTGCCAGCAGCCCCCATTCGGGGGGGTCGGCAGATACGCAGTATTTT; cdr3_aa: CASSPHSGGSADTQYF
j_call: TRBJ1-1; clone_size: NA; d_call: NA; cdr3_length: 15; v_call: TRBV10-3; cdr3_nt: TGTGCCATCAGTGAAGTAATCAGGGCGAACACTGAAGCTTTCTTT; cdr3_aa: CAISEVIRANTEAFF
j_call: TRBJ2-7; clone_size: few; d_call: NA; cdr3_length: 11; v_call: TRBV20-1; cdr3_nt: TGCAGTGCTCACAGGGAGGGGGAGCAGTACTTC; cdr3_aa: CSAHREGEQYF
j_call: TRBJ1-1; clone_size: many; d_call: TRBD1; cdr3_length: 16; v_call: TRBV6-1; cdr3_nt: TGTGCCAGCAGATTTTCTAACAGGGGCGCGTCGGCTGAAGCTTTCTTT; cdr3_aa: CASRFSNRGASAEAFF
j_call: TRBJ1-5; clone_size: few; d_call: NA; cdr3_length: 11; v_call: TRBV21-1; cdr3_nt: TGTGCCAGCAACGGCCATCAGCCCCAGCATTTT; cdr3_aa: CASNGHQPQHF
j_call: TRBJ1-5; clone_size: few; d_call: NA; cdr3_length: 15; v_call: TRBV7-2; cdr3_nt: TGTGCCAGCAGCTTAGCGAACTTTCTAAGACAGCCCCAGCATTTT; cdr3_aa: CASSLANFLRQPQHF
j_call: TRBJ2-2; clone_size: NA; d_call: NA; cdr3_length: 16; v_call: TRBV9; cdr3_nt: TGTGCCAGCAGCGTCTCCGTTGCGGAGAGCACCGGGGAGCTGTTTTTT; cdr3_aa: CASSVSVAESTGELFF
j_call: TRBJ1-1; clone_size: NA; d_call: TRBD1; cdr3_length: 17; v_call: TRBV3-1; cdr3_nt: TGTGCCAGCAGCCAAGCCCAAATAAGGGGGCGAGACACTGAAGCTTTCTTT; cdr3_aa: CASSQAQIRGRDTEAFF
j_call: TRBJ1-2; clone_size: many; d_call: TRBD1; cdr3_length: 14; v_call: TRBV2; cdr3_nt: TGTGCCAGCAGCCGGGACAGGCTTGGTTATGGCTACACCTTC; cdr3_aa: CASSRDRLGYGYTF
j_call: TRBJ1-1; clone_size: NA; d_call: NA; cdr3_length: 13; v_call: TRBV11-1; cdr3_nt: TGTGCCAGCAGCTTGTGGGTGAACACTGAAGCTTTCTTT; cdr3_aa: CASSLWVNTEAFF
j_call: TRBJ1-2; clone_size: few; d_call: NA; cdr3_length: 14; v_call: TRBV6-5; cdr3_nt: TGTGCCAGCAGTTACCGAGGGGGTGACTATGGCTACACCTTC; cdr3_aa: CASSYRGGDYGYTF
j_call: TRBJ1-2; clone_size: NA; d_call: NA; cdr3_length: 15; v_call: TRBV15; cdr3_nt: TGTGCCACCAGCAGAGATATTAGGACAGAGGGCGGCTACACCTTC; cdr3_aa: CATSRDIRTEGGYTF
j_call: TRBJ2-7; clone_size: few; d_call: NA; cdr3_length: 14; v_call: TRBV6-1; cdr3_nt: TGTGCCAGCACCCGGACCGTGGGCTCCTACGAGCAGTACTTC; cdr3_aa: CASTRTVGSYEQYF
j_call: TRBJ2-7; clone_size: NA; d_call: TRBD2; cdr3_length: 14; v_call: TRBV5-1; cdr3_nt: TGCGCCAGCAGTTTAGCGGGGGAGTCCTACGAGCAGTACTTC; cdr3_aa: CASSLAGESYEQYF
j_call: TRBJ2-5; clone_size: NA; d_call: TRBD2; cdr3_length: 15; v_call: TRBV7-2; cdr3_nt: TGTGCCAGCAGCTCCCCTCGGACTAGCGGGGAGACCCAGTACTTC; cdr3_aa: CASSSPRTSGETQYF
j_call: TRBJ1-1; clone_size: NA; d_call: TRBD1; cdr3_length: 14; v_call: TRBV20-1; cdr3_nt: TGCAGTGCTCGGGAAAACAGGGGAGACACTGAAGCTTTCTTT; cdr3_aa: CSARENRGDTEAFF
j_call: TRBJ2-3; clone_size: NA; d_call: NA; cdr3_length: 17; v_call: TRBV20-1; cdr3_nt: TGCAGTGCTAGAGGCCTAGCGCTGGGGGCGAGCACAGATACGCAGTATTTT; cdr3_aa: CSARGLALGASTDTQYF
j_call: TRBJ2-1; clone_size: NA; d_call: NA; cdr3_length: 12; v_call: TRBV11-2; cdr3_nt: TGTGCCAGCAGCTTAGAGTTCTATGAGCAGTTCTTC; cdr3_aa: CASSLEFYEQFF
j_call: TRBJ2-7; clone_size: few; d_call: NA; cdr3_length: 14; v_call: TRBV7-2; cdr3_nt: TGTGCCAGCAGCGCCAAATACAGGGATCACGAGCAGTACTTC; cdr3_aa: CASSAKYRDHEQYF
j_call: TRBJ2-5; clone_size: many; d_call: NA; cdr3_length: 14; v_call: TRBV10-3; cdr3_nt: TGTGCCATCAGTGAGTCCGGGTTCCAAGAGACCCAGTACTTC; cdr3_aa: CAISESGFQETQYF
j_call: TRBJ2-1; clone_size: NA; d_call: TRBD2; cdr3_length: 15; v_call: TRBV6-5; cdr3_nt: TGTGCCAGCAGTTACTCTAGCGGGGCCAACAATGAGCAGTTCTTC; cdr3_aa: CASSYSSGANNEQFF
j_call: TRBJ1-1; clone_size: few; d_call: NA; cdr3_length: 15; v_call: TRBV20-1; cdr3_nt: TGCAGTGCTAGAGAACCCCCGGAAAAGAACACTGAAGCTTTCTTT; cdr3_aa: CSAREPPEKNTEAFF
j_call: TRBJ1-5; clone_size: NA; d_call: NA; cdr3_length: 13; v_call: TRBV5-1; cdr3_nt: TGCGCCAGCAGCTTCCGGGGGGAACAGCCCCAGCATTTT; cdr3_aa: CASSFRGEQPQHF
j_call: TRBJ1-1; clone_size: NA; d_call: NA; cdr3_length: 13; v_call: TRBV10-3; cdr3_nt: TGTGCCACCTGTAGGGCAGAGAACACTGAAGCTTTCTTT; cdr3_aa: CATCRAENTEAFF
j_call: TRBJ2-3; clone_size: NA; d_call: NA; cdr3_length: 13; v_call: TRBV20-1; cdr3_nt: TGCAGTGCTGCCCGACGGCCAAGGGATACGCAGTATTTT; cdr3_aa: CSAARRPRDTQYF
j_call: TRBJ2-2; clone_size: few; d_call: NA; cdr3_length: 16; v_call: TRBV9; cdr3_nt: TGTGCCAGCAGCGTAGGAAAGGGGCAGACTACCGGGGAGCTGTTTTTT; cdr3_aa: CASSVGKGQTTGELFF
j_call: TRBJ1-6; clone_size: few; d_call: NA; cdr3_length: 13; v_call: TRBV12-3/TRBV12-4; cdr3_nt: TGTGCCAGCACCTCTAGGCGGAATTCACCCCTCCACTTT; cdr3_aa: CASTSRRNSPLHF
j_call: TRBJ2-5; clone_size: few; d_call: TRBD2; cdr3_length: 15; v_call: TRBV29-1; cdr3_nt: TGCAGCGTTGACGGGGGGTTGGATCTGGGAGAGACCCAGTACTTC; cdr3_aa: CSVDGGLDLGETQYF
j_call: TRBJ2-1; clone_size: few; d_call: NA; cdr3_length: 16; v_call: TRBV6-2/TRBV6-3; cdr3_nt: TGTGCCAGCAGCCCCAGGGGCGGGAGTTCCTACAATGAGCAGTTCTTC; cdr3_aa: CASSPRGGSSYNEQFF
j_call: TRBJ2-5; clone_size: NA; d_call: NA; cdr3_length: 12; v_call: TRBV20-1; cdr3_nt: TGCAGTGCCAGGACCACCTGGGAGACCCAGTACTTC; cdr3_aa: CSARTTWETQYF